The entry that follows covers one T cell receptor (beta chain) sequence. The entry originates in a study of T cells in Graves' hyperthyroidism and ophthalmopathy. RNA transcripts provided the source from which TCR beta CDR3 regions were amplified. The primer set for the first-round RT-PCR of the TCR CDR3 was HTBI. TCRdb re-derived calls from the multiplex PCR reads in MiXCR, one entry per CDR3 protein. The data contain hundreds of thousands of distinct CDR3 sequences, around a sixth of them singletons. The source material was blood. This TCR came from a woman in her late teens or twenties with Graves' hyperthyroidism.

CDR3 amino acids: CASKGGSGGMNTEAFF. The CDR3 DNA sequence: TGCGCCAGCAAGGGTGGGTCCGGGGGAATGAACACTGAAGCTTTCTTT. V usage is TRBV5-1 and J usage is TRBJ1-1; possible D gene TRBD1, 5 bases. With 6 bases removed from V and 0 bases from J, the gap between germline ends came to 18 bases. Germline values: CDR1 SGHRS, CDR2 YFSETQ. This CDR3 has 16 residues.